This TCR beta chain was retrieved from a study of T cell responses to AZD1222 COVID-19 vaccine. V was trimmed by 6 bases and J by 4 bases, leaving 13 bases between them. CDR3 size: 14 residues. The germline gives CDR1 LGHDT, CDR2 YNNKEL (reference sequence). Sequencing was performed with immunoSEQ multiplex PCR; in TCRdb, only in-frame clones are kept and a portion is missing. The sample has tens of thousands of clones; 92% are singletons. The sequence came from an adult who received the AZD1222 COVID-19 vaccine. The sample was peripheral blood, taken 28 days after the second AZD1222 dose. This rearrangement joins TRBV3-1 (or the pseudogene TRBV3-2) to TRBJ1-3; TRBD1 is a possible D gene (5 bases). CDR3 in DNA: TGTGCCAGCAGGGACACTTCGAGCGGAAACACCATATATTTT. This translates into CASRDTSSGNTIYF.